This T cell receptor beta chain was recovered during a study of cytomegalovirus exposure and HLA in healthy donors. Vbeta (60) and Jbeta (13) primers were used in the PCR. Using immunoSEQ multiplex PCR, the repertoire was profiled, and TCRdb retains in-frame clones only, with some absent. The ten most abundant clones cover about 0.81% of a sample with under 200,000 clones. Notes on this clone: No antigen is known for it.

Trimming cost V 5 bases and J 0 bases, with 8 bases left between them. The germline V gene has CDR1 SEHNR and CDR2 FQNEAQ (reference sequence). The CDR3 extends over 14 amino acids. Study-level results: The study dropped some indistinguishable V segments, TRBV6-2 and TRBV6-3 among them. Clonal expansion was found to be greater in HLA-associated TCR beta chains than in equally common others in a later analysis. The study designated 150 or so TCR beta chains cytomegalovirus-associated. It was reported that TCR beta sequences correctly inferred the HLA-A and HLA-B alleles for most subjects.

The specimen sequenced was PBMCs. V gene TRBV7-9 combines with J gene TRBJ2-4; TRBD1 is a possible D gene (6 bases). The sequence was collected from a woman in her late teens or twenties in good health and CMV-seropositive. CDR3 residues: CASSPQGAKNIQYF. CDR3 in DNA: TGTGCCAGCAGCCCACAGGGAGCCAAAAACATTCAGTACTTC.